The present T cell receptor (beta chain) was sequenced within a study of vaccination and CD4 T cells after COVID-19. The table lists this clonotype with a few counts. What it recognizes is unknown. CDR1 and CDR2 (germline): SGHAT, FQNNGV. The CDR3 consists of 14 residues. Trimming stripped 3 bases from V and 7 bases from J, with 15 bases between. The treatment was: approximately nine-day PBMC culture with coronavirus spike peptide pools or control peptides (ViraFEST assay). An Oncomine TCR Beta short-read assay was used to sequence the DNA from cultured CD4+ T cells. Via MiXCR, TCRdb re-called the PCR reads, giving one row per CDR3 protein. The sample consists of roughly 12,000 distinct CDR3 sequences, around 45% of them appearing once.

The chain combines TRBV11-2 with TRBJ1-1; possible D gene TRBD1, 6 bases. This clonotype was sampled from a human donor with COVID-19. The material sequenced was cultured CD4+ T cells from blood, taken after SARS-CoV-2 vaccination. The CDR3 coding sequence is TGTGCCAGCAGCTTTACAAAAGGGGGAGGTGAAGCTTTCTTT. It specifies CASSFTKGGGEAFF.